Shown below are 28 T cell receptor beta chains from a single sample sequenced in a study of T cells after yellow fever vaccination. Using its own MiXCR run on the 5' RACE reads, TCRdb lists one record per CDR3 protein. The sample contains a few hundred thousand distinct CDR3 sequences, roughly 17% of which appear only once. The sample was PBMCs, taken around 5 days after the first yellow fever vaccination. These receptors were taken from a man between 18 and 29 years old who received the YFV17D yellow fever vaccine.

This clonotype came up a few times. The chain carries TRBV4-1 and TRBJ2-2; 12 positions match TRBD2. The germline V gene has CDR1 MGHRA and CDR2 YSYEKL. Unmatched junction bases numbered 5, after V lost 1 base and J lost 5 bases. The length of the CDR3 is 17 residues. The CDR3 loop reads CASSQVPGLAGTGELFF. CDR3 nucleotides: TGCGCCAGCAGCCAAGTACCTGGACTAGCGGGGACCGGGGAGCTGTTTTTT.

The V and J genes are TRBV29-1 and TRBJ1-4; TRBD1 might be the D (6 bases). There are 13 residues in the CDR3. Germline CDR1 SQVTM, CDR2 ANQGSEA. The germline V and J ends were trimmed by 4 bases and 2 bases, with 8 bases remaining between them. The CDR3 DNA follows: TGCAGCGTTGGACAGGCGACTAATGAAAAACTGTTTTTT. Amino acid sequence: CSVGQATNEKLFF.

This chain uses TRBV5-5 with TRBJ2-2; no definite D call. The germline V and J ends were trimmed by 5 bases and 6 bases, with 14 bases remaining between them. The CDR3 runs 14 residues. Germline CDR1 is SGHKS and CDR2 is YYEKEE (reference sequence). CDR3 residues: CASSPAPTAGELFF. For the CDR3, the DNA is TGTGCCAGCAGTCCCGCCCCAACAGCCGGGGAGCTGTTTTTT.

The chain combines TRBV12-3 or TRBV12-4 with TRBJ2-3, with 10 positions matching TRBD1. This CDR3 is built from 17 residues. The J segment lost 4 bases and the V segment lost 0 bases, leaving 7 bases of the junction unmatched. CDR3 DNA: TGTGCCAGCAGTTTAGCAGTAGGGACAGGGGTTCCAGATACGCAGTATTTT. Translating it yields CASSLAVGTGVPDTQYF.

V gene TRBV18 combines with J gene TRBJ2-5; 7 nucleotides align to TRBD1. V lost 3 bases to trimming and J lost 6 bases; unmatched junction nucleotides: 4. The CDR3 length is 13 residues. Germline CDR1 is KGHSH and CDR2 is LQKENI. The CDR3 coding sequence is TGTGCCAGCTCACCCGACAGGGAACAGACCCAGTACTTC. Its protein is CASSPDREQTQYF.

This clonotype was counted a few times. The chain carries TRBV4-3 and TRBJ1-1; D gene unclear. In germline, CDR1 is LGHNA, CDR2 YSLEER. The CDR3 extends over 14 amino acids. The V end lost 0 bases, the J end lost 7 bases, and 12 bases lay between the germline ends. Here the CDR3 DNA reads TGCGCCAGCAGCCAAGACCAGTCCGTACTTGAAGCTTTCTTT. Translated, it gives CASSQDQSVLEAFF.

This chain joins TRBV6-1 and TRBJ2-5; D is possibly TRBD1 or TRBD2 (6 bases each). V was cut by 6 bases and J by 5 bases, with 13 bases left in between. The CDR3 length is 13 residues. Germline V gene sequence: CDR1 MNHNS, CDR2 SASEGT. The CDR3 sequence: CASRGRGGETQYF. The DNA of the CDR3 is TGTGCCAGCAGGGGGCGAGGGGGGGAGACCCAGTACTTC.

The rearrangement uses TRBV7-3 and TRBJ2-1; no clear D gene. The CDR3 spans 12 residues. V dropped 3 bases and J dropped 8 bases, with 8 bases sitting between them. Germline CDR1 and CDR2: SGHTA and FQGTGA. The CDR3 DNA sequence: TGTGCCAGCAGCTTTGGATGGGATGAGCAGTTCTTC. Its translation is CASSFGWDEQFF.

This clonotype has only a few counts. This chain joins TRBV5-1 and TRBJ1-6; D not resolved. Germline CDR1 SGHRS, CDR2 YFSETQ. V was shortened by 4 bases and J by 3 bases, with 17 bases between the two germline ends. The CDR3 runs to 17 residues. The CDR3 DNA follows: TGCGCCAGCAGCCCGCAGCGGCAGTCTATCTATAATTCACCCCTCCACTTT. This sequence encodes CASSPQRQSIYNSPLHF.

Ten or more counts support this clonotype. The chain links TRBV12-3 or TRBV12-4 to TRBJ2-1; D not certain. CDR3 length: 11 amino acids. Trimming left V 5 bases short and J 12 bases short, with 11 bases between. In DNA, the CDR3 is TGTGCCAGCAGTACCGCGGCCCCGCAGTTCTTC. It yields the protein CASSTAAPQFF.

This clonotype was seen only a few times. The genes are TRBV5-4 and TRBJ2-3; maybe TRBD2 (6 bases). V shed 0 bases and J shed 10 bases, with 15 bases lying between them. CDR3 length: 14 amino acids. Germline assignment: CDR1 SGHNT and CDR2 YYREEE (reference sequence). The DNA of the CDR3 is TGTGCCAGCAGCTTGGTGGGGGGACTGGTAGCGCAGTATTTT. Translating gives CASSLVGGLVAQYF.

Only a few counts were recorded for this clonotype. The gene calls are TRBV6-1 and TRBJ2-7; 8 nucleotides match TRBD2. The germline V gene encodes CDR1 MNHNS and CDR2 SASEGT. With 8 bases clipped from V and 2 bases from J, the junction kept 11 bases outside the gene matches. The CDR3 runs 15 residues. The CDR3 sequence: CASGRPRGLAYEQYF. DNA for the CDR3: TGTGCCAGCGGGCGCCCGAGGGGACTAGCCTACGAGCAGTACTTC.

The chain recombines TRBV10-1 with TRBJ2-3, with D perhaps TRBD1 (6 bases). The CDR3 has 13 residues. Trimming took 5 bases from V and 4 from J, leaving 10 bases between them. The germline CDR1 and CDR2 sequences are WNHNN and SYGVQD (reference sequence). The CDR3 reads CASSRQGSDTQYF. CDR3 nucleotide sequence: TGCGCCAGCAGTAGGCAGGGGTCAGATACGCAGTATTTT.

This clonotype has just a few counts. The rearrangement uses TRBV24-1 and TRBJ1-4; D is perhaps TRBD1 (6 bases). Per germline, CDR1 KGHDR and CDR2 SFDVKD. Trimming took 8 bases from V and 2 from J, leaving 14 bases between them. The CDR3 runs to 15 residues. CDR3 bases: TGTGCCACCACGGACAGTTCCAGGACTAATGAAAAACTGTTTTTT. It specifies CATTDSSRTNEKLFF.

The chain links TRBV7-2 to TRBJ1-2; no firm D call. The CDR3 covers 13 residues. The germline CDR1 and CDR2 sequences are SGHTA and FQGNSA. Trimming shortened V by 5 bases and J by 1 base, and 8 bases separated the two germline ends. The chain's CDR3 is CASSRTINYGYTF. The CDR3, as DNA: TGTGCCAGCAGCCGGACCATTAACTATGGCTACACCTTC.

This clonotype showed up just a few times. J is TRBJ2-3 and V is TRBV19; D uncertain. Per the germline V gene, CDR1 is LNHDA and CDR2 is SQIVND (reference sequence). V was pared by 8 bases and J by 5 bases, with 14 bases between. The CDR3 consists of 13 residues. CDR3 protein: CASSMGFGDTQYF. The CDR3 nucleotides are TGTGCCAGTTCTATGGGATTTGGAGATACGCAGTATTTT.

The rearrangement uses TRBV7-2 and TRBJ2-5, with D unclear. Germline CDR1 reads SGHTA; CDR2 reads FQGNSA. The CDR3 extends over 12 amino acids. With 5 bases removed from V and 5 bases from J, the gap between germline ends came to 9 bases. CDR3 bases: TGTGCCAGCAGCGCCGAGAGGGAGACCCAGTACTTC. It translates to CASSAERETQYF.

This clonotype showed up just a few times. This rearrangement joins TRBV12-3 or TRBV12-4 to TRBJ2-1, with TRBD2 matching 8 bases. CDR3 length equals 15 residues. J was trimmed by 8 bases and V by 3 bases; bases with no gene match: 9. The CDR3 nucleotides read TGTGCCAGCAGTTTTCAGAGCGGGGGAGGCTATGAGCAGTTCTTC. Amino acid sequence: CASSFQSGGGYEQFF.

This sequence joins TRBV10-3 and TRBJ2-2, with 7 bases identical to TRBD1. J gave up 1 base and V 10 bases, and 15 bases lay outside the gene matches. This CDR3 region has 17 residues. In germline, CDR1 is ENHRY, CDR2 SYGVKD. The CDR3 nucleotides are TGTGCCACCTCCGGGACAGTCATAGAAGAGAACACCGGGGAGCTGTTTTTT. Encoded protein: CATSGTVIEENTGELFF.

This clonotype was seen at least ten times. The rearrangement uses TRBV7-2 and TRBJ2-1; 10 bases fit TRBD1. The CDR3 has 15 amino acids. The V gene end was trimmed by 5 bases and the J gene end by 2 bases; junction bases not matched to a gene: 3. Germline V CDR1 and CDR2: SGHTA, FQGNSA. The chain's CDR3 is CASSRTGGAYNEQFF. CDR3 in DNA: TGTGCCAGCAGCCGGACAGGGGGGGCCTACAATGAGCAGTTCTTC. Complete variable domain (other parts from reference TRBV7-2 and TRBJ2-1): GAGVSQSPSNKVTEKGKDVELRCDPISGHTALYWYRQSLGQGLEFLIYFQGNSAPDKSGLPSDRFSAERTGGSVSTLTIQRTQQEDSAVYLCASSRTGGAYNEQFFGPGTRLTVL.

The J gene is TRBJ1-2, the V gene TRBV27; D perhaps matches TRBD1 (5 bases). V lost 5 bases and J 4 bases, leaving 20 bases between the germline ends. The germline CDR1 and CDR2 sequences are MNHEY and SMNVEV (reference sequence). The CDR3 length is 16 residues. The CDR3 is CASSPSFWGSRYGYTF. The DNA for the CDR3 is TGTGCCAGCAGTCCCTCGTTCTGGGGCTCGCGCTATGGCTACACCTTC.

This clonotype was counted between two and nine times. This chain links TRBV2 with TRBJ1-5; D may be TRBD1 (6 bases). Germline V lookup: CDR1 SNHLY, CDR2 FYNNEI. V was trimmed by 6 bases and J by 0 bases, leaving 9 bases between them. The CDR3 runs 14 residues. This CDR3 is CASRRDISNQPQHF. The CDR3, as DNA: TGTGCCAGCAGGAGGGACATTAGCAATCAGCCCCAGCATTTT.

The CDR3 bases are TGTGCCAGCAGCTCCGGTTTAATCGGCAGGGGCACAGATACGCAGTATTTT. This translates into CASSSGLIGRGTDTQYF. The rearrangement uses TRBV7-3 and TRBJ2-3, with TRBD1 as a possible D gene (5 bases). Germline V gene sequence: CDR1 SGHTA, CDR2 FQGTGA. The V gene lost 4 bases and the J gene lost 1 base, with 18 bases spanning the gap. The CDR3 length is 17 residues.

The chain's CDR3 is CASSFNGRTDTQYF. DNA of the CDR3: TGCGCCAGCAGCTTCAACGGACGCACAGATACGCAGTATTTT. The chain uses TRBV5-1 and TRBJ2-3; no clear D gene. The V and J ends lost 2 bases and 1 base respectively, with 8 bases between them. The CDR3 consists of 14 residues. Germline lookup yields CDR1 SGHRS and CDR2 YFSETQ.

This rearrangement joins TRBV7-9 to TRBJ1-2, with 10 nucleotides matching TRBD1. J lost 14 bases, V lost 1 base, and 7 bases had no gene match. The germline V gene has CDR1 SEHNR and CDR2 FQNEAQ (reference sequence). The CDR3 runs 13 residues. The DNA of the CDR3 is TGTGCCAGCAGCTTAGATCCCCGACAGGGGGCTACCTTC. It encodes CASSLDPRQGATF.

The rearrangement links TRBV18 to TRBJ2-3; D remains unclear. Germline V lookup: CDR1 KGHSH, CDR2 LQKENI. Deletions cut 3 bases from V and 4 bases from J, with 8 bases between. The CDR3 runs to 13 residues. Here the CDR3 DNA reads TGTGCCAGCTCACCTTTAAACCCAGATACGCAGTATTTT. This encodes CASSPLNPDTQYF.

This clonotype was picked up many times. The chain couples TRBV18 to TRBJ2-3; D not resolved. Trimming stripped 3 bases from V and 2 bases from J, with 12 bases between. The CDR3 contains 15 residues. Germline-derived CDR1 and CDR2 are KGHSH and LQKENI. The CDR3 DNA follows: TGTGCCAGCTCACCGGACGGACGAATCACAGATACGCAGTATTTT. Translation: CASSPDGRITDTQYF.

The rearrangement links TRBV4-1 to TRBJ2-2; the D gene is possibly TRBD1 (5 bases). The V gene lost 3 bases and the J gene lost 4 bases, with 18 bases spanning the gap. In germline, CDR1 is MGHRA, CDR2 YSYEKL. This CDR3 has 17 residues. The CDR3 sequence is CASSHGQGVGSTGELFF. DNA for the CDR3: TGCGCCAGCAGCCATGGGCAGGGCGTAGGTAGCACCGGGGAGCTGTTTTTT.